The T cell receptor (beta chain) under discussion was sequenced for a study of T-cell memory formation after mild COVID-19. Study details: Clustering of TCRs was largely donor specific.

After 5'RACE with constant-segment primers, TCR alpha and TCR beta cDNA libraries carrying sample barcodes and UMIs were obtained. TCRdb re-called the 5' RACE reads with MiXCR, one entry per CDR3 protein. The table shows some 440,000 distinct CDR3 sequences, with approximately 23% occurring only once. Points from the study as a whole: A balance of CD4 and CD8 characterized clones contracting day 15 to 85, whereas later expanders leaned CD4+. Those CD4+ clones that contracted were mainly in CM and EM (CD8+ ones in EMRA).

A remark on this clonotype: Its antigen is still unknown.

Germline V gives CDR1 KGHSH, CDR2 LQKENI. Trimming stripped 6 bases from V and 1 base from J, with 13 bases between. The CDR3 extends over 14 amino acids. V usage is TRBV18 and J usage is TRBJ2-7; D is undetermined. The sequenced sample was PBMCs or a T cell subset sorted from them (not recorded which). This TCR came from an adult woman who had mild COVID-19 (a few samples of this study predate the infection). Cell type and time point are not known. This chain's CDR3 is CASSDRAFSYEQYF. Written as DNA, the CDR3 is TGTGCCAGCTCCGACCGGGCGTTTTCCTACGAGCAGTACTTC.